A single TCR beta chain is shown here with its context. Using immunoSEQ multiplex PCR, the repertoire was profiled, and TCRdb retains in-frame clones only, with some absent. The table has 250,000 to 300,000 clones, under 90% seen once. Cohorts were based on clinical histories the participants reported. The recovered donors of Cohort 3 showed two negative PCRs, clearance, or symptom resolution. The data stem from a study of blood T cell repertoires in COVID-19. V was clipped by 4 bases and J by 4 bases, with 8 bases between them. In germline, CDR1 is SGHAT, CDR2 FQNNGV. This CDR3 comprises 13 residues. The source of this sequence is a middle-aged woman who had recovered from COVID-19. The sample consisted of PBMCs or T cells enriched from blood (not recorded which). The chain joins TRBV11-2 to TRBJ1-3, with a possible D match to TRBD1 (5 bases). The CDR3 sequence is CASSSRGGNTIYF. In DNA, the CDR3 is TGTGCCAGCAGCTCCCGGGGGGGAAACACCATATATTTT.